This T cell receptor (beta chain) was sequenced for a study of T-cell reconstitution after alpha-beta-depleted transplantation in children. Unique molecular identifiers were incorporated when the TCRbeta library was constructed. MiXCR, applied by TCRdb to the PCR reads, yields one record per CDR3 protein. The sample consists of about 6,100 distinct CDR3 sequences, under 20% of them appearing once. This clonotype is termed medium-sized. The clonotype was recovered from a boy aged 2 to 10 with acute lymphoblastic leukemia, due to receive a stem cell transplant. Sample: PBMCs, taken before TCRalphabeta/CD19-depleted stem cell transplant.

The CDR3 DNA is TGTGCCAGCAGCTTAGTATCGGGACTAGCGGGGGGGCTGAATGAGCAGTTCTTC. It codes for CASSLVSGLAGGLNEQFF. The V gene is TRBV11-2, the J gene TRBJ2-1; 16 nucleotides align to TRBD2. CDR3 length equals 18 residues. The J segment lost 7 bases and the V segment lost 1 base, leaving 7 bases of the junction unmatched. Germline V gene lookup returns CDR1 SGHAT and CDR2 FQNNGV.